Presented here are 23 T cell receptor beta chains from one specimen sequenced in a study of CD4 T cells in relation to SARS-CoV-2 and coronaviruses. Using immunoSEQ multiplex PCR, the repertoire was profiled, and TCRdb retains in-frame clones only, with some absent. In the table there are more than 30,000 clones, approximately 85% of which are singletons. Sequenced material: memory CD4+ T cells from PBMCs. Source of these receptors: an adult with COVID-19.

The rearrangement joins TRBV11-3 to TRBJ2-7; TRBD2 agrees at 8 bases. The germline V gene encodes CDR1 SGHNT and CDR2 YENEEA. The V and J ends lost 0 bases and 4 bases, in that order; junction bases with no gene match: 11. This CDR3 is built from 17 residues. This CDR3 is CASSLDLSGSRVYEQYF. Here the CDR3 DNA reads TGTGCCAGCAGCTTAGATCTAAGCGGGAGTAGGGTGTACGAGCAGTACTTC.

The V gene is TRBV7-2, the J gene TRBJ2-1, with TRBD1 matching 7 bases. The CDR3 totals 14 residues. CDR1 and CDR2 from the germline V gene are SGHTA and FQGNSA. The ends lost 4 bases at V and 7 bases at J; junction bases unmatched: 7. The CDR3 nucleotides read TGTGCCAGCAGCTCAAATGGCAGGGGGAATGAGCAGTTCTTC. Protein sequence: CASSSNGRGNEQFF.

V is TRBV19 and J is TRBJ1-5; D remains ambiguous. V was shortened by 7 bases and J by 2 bases, with 9 bases between the two germline ends. CDR3 length equals 13 residues. Germline loops: CDR1 LNHDA, CDR2 SQIVND (reference sequence). DNA for the CDR3: TGTGCCAGTAATTATGGGCGCAATCAGCCCCAGCATTTT. Encoded protein: CASNYGRNQPQHF.

The chain combines TRBV6-2 or TRBV6-3 with TRBJ2-2; D is possibly TRBD1 (6 bases). With 5 bases removed from V and 3 bases from J, the gap between germline ends came to 13 bases. Germline CDR1 is MNHEY and CDR2 is SVGEGT. This CDR3 has 15 residues. The CDR3 DNA reads TGTGCCAGCAGTAGAGGGACACGACACACCGGGGAGCTGTTTTTT. Translation gives CASSRGTRHTGELFF.

This chain uses TRBV5-4 with TRBJ1-6; 7 bases line up with TRBD1. With 4 bases clipped from V and 10 bases from J, the junction kept 14 bases outside the gene matches. CDR3 length: 16 amino acids. Germline lookup yields CDR1 SGHNT and CDR2 YYREEE (reference sequence). CDR3 in DNA: TGTGCCAGCAGCAAGTGGGACAGCCTTGAGGAGTCACCCCTCCACTTT. Amino acid sequence: CASSKWDSLEESPLHF.

The chain combines TRBV28 with TRBJ2-2; possibly TRBD1 for D (5 bases). Trimming stripped 5 bases from V and 5 bases from J, with 12 bases between. Germline CDR1 is MDHEN and CDR2 is SYDVKM. The CDR3 spans 14 residues. For the CDR3, the DNA is TGTGCCAGCAGTACGAACAGGAATACCGGGGAGCTGTTTTTT. Translated: CASSTNRNTGELFF.

The chain uses TRBV19 and TRBJ1-5; D possibly corresponds to TRBD1 (6 bases). Between the trimmed V and J ends, which lost 6 bases and 6 bases, there was a span of 21 bases. The length of the CDR3 is 16 residues. The germline V gene encodes CDR1 LNHDA and CDR2 SQIVND (reference sequence). The CDR3 is CASRRDTSGSGQPQHF. The CDR3, as DNA: TGTGCCAGTAGGAGGGACACGTCGGGGTCGGGTCAGCCCCAGCATTTT.

The J gene is TRBJ2-7, the V gene TRBV11-1, with D tentatively TRBD1 (6 bases). The CDR3 sequence is 15 residues long. Germline CDR1 reads SGHAT; CDR2 reads FQDESV (reference sequence). V lost 2 bases and J lost 2, with 13 bases in between. The CDR3 region is CASSLTPGTPYEQYF. DNA of the CDR3: TGTGCCAGCAGCTTAACTCCCGGGACACCCTACGAGCAGTACTTC.

V usage is TRBV15 and J usage is TRBJ2-7; TRBD1 is a possible D gene (5 bases). Germline values: CDR1 LNHNV, CDR2 YYDKDF (reference sequence). V was pared by 1 base and J by 0 bases, with 13 bases between. The CDR3 consists of 16 residues. The CDR3 sequence is CATSRVDSTLSYEQYF. The CDR3 DNA reads TGTGCCACCAGCAGAGTCGACAGCACCCTCTCCTACGAGCAGTACTTC.

This clone was seen a single time. The CDR3, as DNA: TGTGCCAGCAGTTTTTACGAGGTTCAAGAGACCCAGTACTTC. Encoded protein: CASSFYEVQETQYF. The V gene is TRBV27, the J gene TRBJ2-5; unclear D gene. Trimming pared 3 bases from V and 2 bases from J, leaving 10 bases between. The CDR3 length is 14 residues. The germline V gene has CDR1 MNHEY and CDR2 SMNVEV (reference sequence).

V gene TRBV15 combines with J gene TRBJ2-2; D assignment may be TRBD1 or TRBD2 (5 bases each). The CDR3 runs to 14 residues. Trimming pared 2 bases from V and 5 bases from J, leaving 9 bases between. Germline CDR1 is LNHNV and CDR2 is YYDKDF (reference sequence). CDR3 amino acids: CATSRWGSTGELFF. As DNA, the CDR3 is TGTGCCACCAGCAGATGGGGGAGTACCGGGGAGCTGTTTTTT. Based on the CDR3 plus reference TRBV15 and TRBJ2-2, the full variable domain is DAMVIQNPRYQVTQFGKPVTLSCSQTLNHNVMYWYQQKSSQAPKLLFHYYDKDFNNEADTPDNFQSRRPNTSFCFLDIRSPGLGDTAMYLCATSRWGSTGELFFGEGSRLTVL.

The gene calls are TRBV7-6 and TRBJ2-5; 8 bases line up with TRBD1. This CDR3 has 15 amino acids. Germline CDR1 SGHVS, CDR2 FNYEAQ. V trimming: 5 bases; J trimming: 5 bases; junction bases outside the gene matches: 10. The CDR3 region has the DNA TGTGCCAGCAGCATCGACAGGGGCATCGGGGAGACCCAGTACTTC. This encodes CASSIDRGIGETQYF.

The chain has TRBV15 and TRBJ1-5; D is uncertain. CDR1 is LNHNV, CDR2 YYDKDF, per germline (reference sequence). This CDR3 spans 16 amino acids. V was trimmed by 6 bases and J by 4 bases, leaving 19 bases between them. CDR3 region: CATRSRFGVENQPQHF. In nucleotides, the CDR3 is TGTGCCACCAGAAGCAGATTTGGGGTAGAAAATCAGCCCCAGCATTTT.

V is TRBV28 and J is TRBJ2-7; maybe TRBD1 (6 bases). This CDR3 has 13 amino acids. The germline V gene encodes CDR1 MDHEN and CDR2 SYDVKM. V was clipped by 7 bases and J by 7 bases, with 17 bases between them. In DNA, the CDR3 is TGTGCCAGCATGCCGGGCCGAGGGGGAGAGCAGTACTTC. This sequence encodes CASMPGRGGEQYF.

This chain joins TRBV28 and TRBJ2-5; D is possibly TRBD1 (6 bases). V was shortened by 1 base and J by 2 bases, with 17 bases between the two germline ends. The CDR3 sequence is 17 residues long. Germline lookup yields CDR1 MDHEN and CDR2 SYDVKM. Here the CDR3 reads CASSLSGGRWTQETQYF. CDR3 sequence (DNA): TGTGCCAGCAGTTTATCTGGGGGCAGATGGACTCAAGAGACCCAGTACTTC.

The V call is TRBV3-1 (or the pseudogene TRBV3-2), the J call TRBJ2-5, with 8 bases that match TRBD1. Trimming cost V 2 bases and J 5 bases; bases outside gene matches: 4. The germline gives CDR1 LGHDT, CDR2 YNNKEL (reference sequence). The CDR3 spans 14 residues. The DNA for the CDR3 is TGTGCCAGCAGCCAAAGAACAGGGGGTGAGACCCAGTACTTC. Translating gives CASSQRTGGETQYF.

This clone appeared a single time. V is TRBV3-1 (or the pseudogene TRBV3-2) and J is TRBJ1-2, with D maybe TRBD1 (5 bases). This CDR3 is built from 13 residues. The V gene's germline CDR1 is LGHDT and CDR2 YNNKEL (reference sequence). Trimming removed 1 base from V and 11 bases from J, with 14 bases in between. The CDR3 is CASSQGQGGGYTF. DNA for the CDR3: TGTGCCAGCAGCCAAGGCCAAGGCGGGGGTTACACCTTC.

This rearrangement joins TRBV27 to TRBJ1-1; D uncertain. Germline assignment: CDR1 MNHEY and CDR2 SMNVEV (reference sequence). Deletions cut 9 bases from V and 1 base from J, with 9 bases between. The CDR3 runs 12 residues. The CDR3 nucleotides read TGTGCCAGTGTGGGCAAGAACACTGAAGCTTTCTTT. Translation gives CASVGKNTEAFF.

The chain joins TRBV1 to TRBJ1-1. TRBV1 is noted as a pseudogene. CDR3 length equals 14 residues. CDR3 coding DNA: TGCACCAGCAGCCATGGGATCATGAACACTGAAGCTTTCTTT. It yields the protein CTSSHGIMNTEAFF.

The chain recombines TRBV6-4 with TRBJ2-3, with TRBD2 matching over 10 bases. The CDR3 consists of 13 residues. CDR1 MRHNA and CDR2 SNTAGT come from the germline V gene. The J segment lost 7 bases and the V segment lost 10 bases, leaving 8 bases of the junction unmatched. Here the CDR3 DNA reads TGTGCCACCCGGGCTAGCGGGAGAAATACGCAGTATTTT. Its translation is CATRASGRNTQYF.

V gene TRBV5-5 combines with J gene TRBJ2-2, with 11 bases identical to TRBD2. The CDR3 runs 16 residues. The V and J ends lost 7 bases and 8 bases, in that order; junction bases with no gene match: 13. Germline-derived CDR1 and CDR2 are SGHKS and YYEKEE (reference sequence). The CDR3 spells CASASGTSGTRGELFF. The CDR3, as DNA: TGTGCCAGCGCCTCCGGGACTAGCGGTACTAGGGGGGAGCTGTTTTTT. Full variable domain (remainder filled in from reference TRBV5-5 and TRBJ2-2): DAGVTQSPTHLIKTRGQQVTLRCSPISGHKSVSWYQQVLGQGPQFIFQYYEKEERGRGNFPDRFSARQFPNYSSELNVNALLLGDSALYLCASASGTSGTRGELFFGEGSRLTVL.

V is TRBV4-1 and J is TRBJ1-2; TRBD1 agrees at 7 bases. From germline, CDR1 is MGHRA and CDR2 YSYEKL. This CDR3 has 15 amino acids. V lost 3 bases, J lost 5 bases, and 9 bases stayed unmatched. The CDR3 protein is CASSQTPGTVYGYTF. The DNA for the CDR3 is TGCGCCAGCAGCCAGACCCCCGGGACAGTGTATGGCTACACCTTC.

CDR3 sequence reads: CATSAGAGRETQYF. The CDR3 DNA is TGTGCCACCAGTGCGGGAGCGGGACGGGAGACCCAGTACTTC. The chain couples TRBV24-1 to TRBJ2-5, with TRBD2 identical over 7 bases. The CDR3 contains 14 residues. CDR1 and CDR2 (germline): KGHDR, SFDVKD. J was trimmed by 5 bases and V by 5 bases; bases with no gene match: 7.